This is a list of T cell receptor beta chains from one sample in a study of blood T cell repertoires in COVID-19. TCRdb keeps only in-frame clones here, not all; method: immunoSEQ multiplex PCR. The profile covers about 180,000 clones, with just under 80% appearing a single time and 6.5% taken by the ten largest. Sequenced material: peripheral blood. These receptors all stem from a man between 70 and 80 years old with active or convalescent COVID-19. Each CDR3 is given without its conserved first and last residue. Clone size, where shown, is once, few, many, or a class for clones that have expanded.

j_call | v_call | clone_size | cdr3_aa
TRBJ1-1 | TRBV5-4 | once | ASNRREGGNTEAF
TRBJ1-1 | TRBV7-9 | NA | ASSPDDRGHTEAF
TRBJ2-5 | TRBV19 | NA | ASSDQSGGETQY
TRBJ2-1 | TRBV12-5 | few | ASGADRGNEQF
TRBJ1-1 | TRBV24-1 | NA | ATSDLGQAGNTEAF
TRBJ2-1 | TRBV30 | NA | AWSVGGLADEQF
TRBJ1-2 | TRBV5-1 | NA | ASSLGDPNYGYT
TRBJ1-6 | TRBV5-1 | NA | ASSLGQGSDSPLH
TRBJ1-2 | TRBV5-6 | NA | ASSLNWSPNYGYT
TRBJ1-2 | TRBV5-5 | once | ASSLVVSGQSYGYT
TRBJ1-4 | TRBV7-2 | NA | ASSLGQFNEKLF
TRBJ2-5 | TRBV3-1/TRBV3-2 | NA | ASSLTQGLAGWKTQY
TRBJ2-1 | TRBV2 | few | ASSPVGVLEEF
TRBJ2-2 | TRBV5-6 | NA | ASSFDRGLPGGELF
TRBJ1-1 | TRBV5-1 | NA | ASSLGGTGVTEAF
TRBJ2-5 | TRBV5-1 | once | ASSLRDQETQY
TRBJ1-3 | TRBV6-5 | NA | ASGRQGNSGNTIY
TRBJ2-7 | TRBV11-2 | NA | ASSLAAYSSYEQY
TRBJ2-7 | TRBV5-8 | NA | ASSLTPGFNEQY
TRBJ1-1 | TRBV6-5 | NA | ASSSGTGTTEAF
TRBJ1-1 | TRBV5-1 | NA | ASSVGQGAEAF
TRBJ1-2 | TRBV6-5 | NA | ASSYNRANGYT
TRBJ1-2 | TRBV5-1 | NA | ASSFSGWGDYGYT
TRBJ1-2 | TRBV27 | NA | ASRPNRDWYGYT
TRBJ2-7 | TRBV3-1/TRBV3-2 | NA | ASSQETVGEQY
TRBJ1-5 | TRBV3-1/TRBV3-2 | once | ASSPQQGRNQPQH
TRBJ2-6 | TRBV30 | few | AWGRDSGANVLT
TRBJ2-3 | TRBV5-1 | NA | ASSSPRGTDTQY
TRBJ1-2 | TRBV6-5 | NA | ASSIRGRLDGYT
TRBJ2-2 | TRBV3-1/TRBV3-2 | NA | ASSQESVPPGTGELF
TRBJ2-3 | TRBV27 | NA | ASSGLAARPTDTQY
TRBJ2-5 | TRBV10-3 | NA | AISASPVNSQETQY
TRBJ2-2 | TRBV6-2/TRBV6-3 | NA | ASSSPPGQANTGELF
TRBJ1-1 | TRBV3-1/TRBV3-2 | once | ASSQAGEAF
TRBJ2-7 | TRBV6-5 | NA | ASSYGQGFYEQY
TRBJ1-6 | TRBV5-1 | NA | ASSLGQTSSPLH
TRBJ2-1 | TRBV9 | NA | ASSVDRGQYNEQF
TRBJ1-5 | TRBV19 | once | ASTPGENSNQPQH
TRBJ1-2 | TRBV10-1 | few | ASSPGTGAIGYT
TRBJ1-2 | TRBV7-9 | NA | ASSQTRRTGRFARGYT
TRBJ2-1 | TRBV6-6 | NA | ASSPVRAGGPPSSYNEQF
TRBJ1-2 | TRBV2 | NA | ASSKGGQGWYGYT
TRBJ2-7 | TRBV27 | many | ASSRTGTGTYEQY
TRBJ2-7 | TRBV27 | once | ASSPRTGAYEQY
TRBJ1-1 | TRBV5-4 | once | ASSPPMNTEAF
TRBJ1-1 | TRBV5-1 | NA | ASNPGDVGNTEAF
TRBJ2-2 | TRBV27 | NA | ASRAQGGNTGELF
TRBJ1-6 | TRBV5-6 | NA | ASSLRGINSPLH
TRBJ2-3 | TRBV5-1 | NA | ASSLTGGDDTQY
TRBJ2-2 | TRBV2 | NA | ATRSRDLGELF
TRBJ1-6 | TRBV11-2 | few | ASSPSTGYNSPLH
TRBJ2-1 | TRBV7-9 | NA | ASSPPGLAGGLQF
TRBJ2-5 | TRBV5-6 | NA | ASSLGQGAGETQY
TRBJ1-6 | TRBV5-1 | NA | ASTPGGYSYNSPLH
TRBJ1-1 | TRBV7-2 | NA | ASSFERGNTEAF
TRBJ2-5 | TRBV6-1 | NA | ASSDPGRGETQY
TRBJ2-5 | TRBV19 | NA | ASSSGSQETQY
TRBJ2-1 | TRBV5-4 | NA | ASSLNLAGGDEQF
TRBJ1-5 | TRBV10-3 | NA | AISGTGGNQPQH